This is a list of T cell receptor beta chains from one sample in a study of CD8 T cells in Susac syndrome. TCRdb itself ran the immunoSEQ multiplex PCR reads through MiXCR, one entry per CDR3 protein. The sample shows approximately 140,000 distinct CDR3 sequences, around 80% of them seen only once. Sequencing was performed on CD8+ T cells from PBMCs. Every receptor here comes from a human donor with multiple sclerosis. The CDR3 runs from the conserved cysteine through the conserved F or W. The order of the fields is CDR3 protein, V gene, J gene.

CDR3aa: CASLGGQGWNTEAFF; v_gene: TRBV12-3/TRBV12-4; j_gene: TRBJ1-1
CDR3aa: CSVLRPVDTSYEQYF; v_gene: TRBV29-1; j_gene: TRBJ2-7
CDR3aa: CASSLVWDRFNEKLFF; v_gene: TRBV4-3; j_gene: TRBJ1-4
CDR3aa: CASSVGGLVNEQFF; v_gene: TRBV9; j_gene: TRBJ2-1
CDR3aa: CASNLLDTQYF; v_gene: TRBV5-4; j_gene: TRBJ2-3
CDR3aa: CASSLRQGDYNEQFF; v_gene: TRBV6-1; j_gene: TRBJ2-1
CDR3aa: CASSLEGRADTQYF; v_gene: TRBV7-6; j_gene: TRBJ2-3
CDR3aa: CASSPPAKNYGYTF; v_gene: TRBV18; j_gene: TRBJ1-2
CDR3aa: CASRATGGTEVFF; v_gene: TRBV6-1; j_gene: TRBJ1-1
CDR3aa: CASTDEPTSLGYTF; v_gene: TRBV27; j_gene: TRBJ1-2